Each of the 30 T cell receptor beta chains below was sequenced from the same sample in a study of blood T cells in healthy people across ages. A sample-barcoded 5' primer and a J-beta primer mix were used in a second PCR of roughly 7 to 11 cycles. TCRdb analysed the 5' RACE reads with MiXCR anew, one entry per CDR3 protein. Of 1 million or so distinct CDR3 sequences in the sample, 40% to 45% were seen once. The sequencing input was blood. The receptors derive from a woman aged 55-70 years in good health.

This clonotype was found a few times. The chain links TRBV13 to TRBJ1-2; TRBD1 matches at 7 bases. Germline assignment: CDR1 PRHDT and CDR2 FYEKMQ (reference sequence). J lost 7 bases, V lost 5 bases, and 7 bases had no gene match. The CDR3 loop spans 13 amino acids. In nucleotides, the CDR3 is TGTGCCAGCAGCGCCGACAGGGTGGTTGGCTACACCTTC. This encodes CASSADRVVGYTF.

In regard to this clonotype: A junction boundary mismatches the germline segment, possibly from a read error. The CDR3 loop reads CASSPPRGRYSEQFF. CDR3 nucleotide sequence: TGTGCCAGCAGTCCCCCTCGCGGGAGATACAGTGAGCAGTTCTTC. The rearrangement uses TRBV6-5 and TRBJ2-1; the match to TRBD2 covers 7 bases. CDR3 size: 15 residues. Germline V gives CDR1 MNHEY, CDR2 SVGAGI.

Concerning this clonotype itself: This may be a read error, as it is one base from a much larger clone. The V and J genes are TRBV7-3 and TRBJ2-5; 8 positions agree with TRBD2. The CDR3 is 14 amino acids. The germline gives CDR1 SGHTA, CDR2 FQGTGA. V lost 6 bases and J lost 5; bases outside the gene matches: 8. The CDR3 region has the DNA TGTGCCAGCAGTACAAAAGGACTAGCCGAGACCCAGTACTTC. Encoded protein: CASSTKGLAETQYF.

The CDR3 DNA sequence: TGTGCCAGCAGCTTAGGGACAGGGGCCAATAATGAAAAACTGTTTTTT. It specifies CASSLGTGANNEKLFF. The gene calls are TRBV7-8 and TRBJ1-4, with 9 bases aligning to TRBD1. CDR3 size: 16 residues. Germline assignment: CDR1 SGHVS and CDR2 FQNEAQ. V shed 1 base and J 4 bases; nucleotides not matched to a gene: 4.

This clonotype was seen a handful of times. The DNA for the CDR3 is TGCAGTGCCATAGAGCCGCCAGGGCCTAACTATGGCTACACCTTC. This sequence encodes CSAIEPPGPNYGYTF. The chain employs TRBV20-1 and TRBJ1-2, with TRBD1 as a possible D gene (5 bases). CDR3 size: 15 residues. Trimming took off 6 bases at V and 0 bases at J, with 17 bases between the two ends. Germline CDR1 is DFQATT and CDR2 is SNEGSKA (reference sequence).

This rearrangement joins TRBV5-6 to TRBJ2-3, with TRBD2 matching 7 bases. This CDR3 contains 15 residues. V lost 2 bases to trimming and J lost 5 bases; unmatched junction nucleotides: 8. Germline values: CDR1 SGHDT, CDR2 YYEEEE. The CDR3 DNA is TGTGCCAGCAGCTTCGAACGGGAGGAGGTAGATACGCAGTATTTT. Translated: CASSFEREEVDTQYF.

This clonotype was counted a few times. J is TRBJ1-6 and V is TRBV6-2 or TRBV6-3; D ambiguous. This CDR3 region has 11 residues. V lost 6 bases and J lost 9, with 6 bases in between. The germline CDR1 and CDR2 sequences are MNHEY and SVGEGT. The CDR3 DNA sequence: TGTGCCAGCAGCAGCTTTTCACCCCTCCACTTT. Residues: CASSSFSPLHF.

The chain links TRBV29-1 to TRBJ2-3; no clear D. The CDR3 length is 12 residues. Per the germline V gene, CDR1 is SQVTM and CDR2 is ANQGSEA. The V end lost 5 bases, the J end lost 3 bases, and 9 bases lay between the germline ends. DNA for the CDR3: TGCAGCGTTCTGGGGTTTACAGATACGCAGTATTTT. Its protein product is CSVLGFTDTQYF.

This clonotype was observed a single time. This sequence joins TRBV30 and TRBJ1-1; 8 nucleotides match TRBD1. J was trimmed by 0 bases and V by 8 bases; bases with no gene match: 5. The CDR3 has 13 residues. From germline, CDR1 is GTSNPN and CDR2 SVGIG (reference sequence). The CDR3 region is CAGSGGLNTEAFF. The CDR3 DNA sequence: TGTGCCGGTTCAGGGGGCCTGAACACTGAAGCTTTCTTT.

This chain links TRBV7-9 with TRBJ2-1; 9 nucleotides agree with TRBD2. V lost 9 bases to trimming and J lost 0 bases; unmatched junction nucleotides: 12. The CDR3 is 17 amino acids. The germline V gene has CDR1 SEHNR and CDR2 FQNEAQ (reference sequence). DNA for the CDR3: TGTGCCAGTAGTATTTCCAGCGGGGGGAGCTCCTACAATGAGCAGTTCTTC. Protein sequence: CASSISSGGSSYNEQFF.

This rearrangement joins TRBV5-1 to TRBJ2-7; 7 bases line up with TRBD2. V lost 0 bases and J lost 7; bases outside the gene matches: 13. Germline CDR1 is SGHRS and CDR2 is YFSETQ. The CDR3 extends over 16 amino acids. The chain's CDR3 is CASSLAGGLGYNEQYF. DNA for the CDR3: TGCGCCAGCAGCTTGGCGGGGGGACTTGGCTACAATGAGCAGTACTTC.

The chain is built from TRBV4-1 and TRBJ2-5; D gene unclear. The DNA end is a closer match to TRBJ2-7, so the J assignment may be wrong. CDR1 is MGHRA and CDR2 is YSYEKL in the germline V gene. The CDR3 is 17 residues long. The CDR3 region has the DNA TGCGCCAGCAGCCAAGATATCCGAGGCTGGTTGGCTTACGAGCAGTACTTC. The encoded protein is CASSQDIRGWLAYEQYF.

On this clonotype itself: The junction shows a germline mismatch at one end, possibly a read error. This chain links TRBV6-5 with TRBJ2-5; 8 bases line up with TRBD1. The DNA end is a closer match to TRBJ2-7, so the J assignment may be wrong. The CDR3 is 15 amino acids. Germline loops: CDR1 MNHEY, CDR2 SVGAGI. CDR3 coding DNA: TGTGCCAGCGGTTACGATGGTCAGGGGGCTATCGAGCAGTACTTC. Its translation is CASGYDGQGAIEQYF.

This clonotype was seen a handful of times. This chain joins TRBV5-1 and TRBJ2-5; TRBD1 matches 8 bases. TRBJ2-7 matches the DNA end more closely, so the J call is doubtful. The CDR3 totals 16 residues. Germline-derived CDR1 and CDR2 are SGHRS and YFSETQ. CDR3 protein: CASSLDDPRTGYEQYF. The CDR3 region has the DNA TGCGCCAGCAGCCTGGATGATCCGAGGACAGGGTACGAGCAGTACTTC.

This clonotype was seen at least ten times. The gene calls are TRBV7-2 and TRBJ2-7; TRBD2 might be the D (6 bases). CDR1 is SGHTA and CDR2 is FQGNSA in the germline V gene. With 3 bases removed from V and 5 bases from J, the gap between germline ends came to 23 bases. This CDR3 is 17 amino acids long. CDR3 loop: CASSFPWTGRSSHEQYF. The CDR3 DNA follows: TGTGCCAGCAGCTTTCCATGGACCGGGAGAAGTTCTCACGAGCAGTACTTC.

This clonotype was detected a few times. The J gene is TRBJ2-7, the V gene TRBV3-1; TRBD2 aligns across 9 bases. CDR1 is LGHDT, CDR2 YNNKEL, per germline (reference sequence). Germline trimming cut 4 bases from V and 5 bases from J; bases unmatched to any gene: 6. The CDR3 consists of 14 residues. CDR3 amino acids: CASSLGLAPDEQYF. The CDR3 DNA reads as TGTGCCAGCAGCCTCGGACTAGCGCCAGACGAGCAGTACTTC.

The CDR3 reads CASSLDDPGIYGYTF. The CDR3 nucleotides read TGTGCCAGCAGCTTAGATGATCCGGGAATCTATGGCTACACCTTC. The V and J genes are TRBV7-9 and TRBJ1-2; D ambiguous. The CDR3 totals 15 residues. V gave up 1 base and J gave up 4 bases, with 13 bases separating them. Germline lookup yields CDR1 SEHNR and CDR2 FQNEAQ (reference sequence).

V usage is TRBV6-5 and J usage is TRBJ2-7, with 8 positions matching TRBD2. The CDR3 extends over 15 amino acids. The trim removed 2 bases at V and 3 bases at J, leaving 6 bases unmatched. Germline CDR1 is MNHEY and CDR2 is SVGAGI. This CDR3 reads CASSYGFSGNYEQYF. CDR3 DNA: TGTGCCAGCAGTTACGGGTTTAGCGGGAACTACGAGCAGTACTTC.

V is TRBV11-2 and J is TRBJ2-3; TRBD2 matches at 8 bases. Looked up from germline, CDR1 is SGHAT and CDR2 is FQNNGV. This CDR3 contains 16 residues. Trimming removed 5 bases from V and 2 bases from J; junction bases left unmatched: 9. The CDR3: CASSLRLASYTDTQYF. The CDR3 DNA reads TGTGCCAGCAGCCTGCGACTAGCGTCTTACACAGATACGCAGTATTTT.

V is TRBV28 and J is TRBJ1-5; D is possibly TRBD1 (5 bases). V was pared by 4 bases and J by 0 bases, with 13 bases between. Germline V gives CDR1 MDHEN, CDR2 SYDVKM. This CDR3 contains 16 residues. CDR3: CASSYQQVYSNQPQHF. CDR3 DNA sequence: TGTGCCAGCAGTTATCAACAGGTATATAGCAATCAGCCCCAGCATTTT. The full variable domain, rest sourced from reference TRBV28 and TRBJ1-5, is DVKVTQSSRYLVKRTGEKVFLECVQDMDHENMFWYRQDPGLGLRLIYFSYDVKMKEKGDIPEGYSVSREKKERFSLILESASTNQTSMYLCASSYQQVYSNQPQHFGDGTRLSIL.

The V gene is TRBV28, the J gene TRBJ1-4, with 7 nucleotides matching TRBD1. The germline V gene has CDR1 MDHEN and CDR2 SYDVKM. The CDR3 totals 12 residues. With V trimmed by 7 bases and J by 11 bases, 7 bases remained unmatched. The CDR3 here is CASTTTGRKLFF. As DNA, the CDR3 is TGTGCCAGCACAACGACAGGGAGGAAACTGTTTTTT.

This clonotype was seen more than once but under ten times. V usage is TRBV5-1 and J usage is TRBJ2-3; D is possibly TRBD1 (5 bases). The V and J ends lost 4 bases and 2 bases respectively, with 8 bases between them. CDR1 and CDR2 from the germline V gene are SGHRS and YFSETQ. CDR3 length: 13 residues. The CDR3 reads CASSGAVTDTQYF. The CDR3 DNA sequence: TGCGCCAGCAGCGGGGCGGTCACAGATACGCAGTATTTT.

V gene TRBV7-8 combines with J gene TRBJ2-1, with 13 positions matching TRBD2. The V gene's germline CDR1 is SGHVS and CDR2 FQNEAQ. This CDR3 has 17 amino acids. Trimming cost V 1 base and J 6 bases; bases outside gene matches: 6. In nucleotides, the CDR3 is TGTGCCAGCAGCTTAGTCGGGACTAGCGGGGAACGCAATGAGCAGTTCTTC. Its translation: CASSLVGTSGERNEQFF.

There are many counts of this clonotype. V is TRBV5-1 and J is TRBJ2-1; 12 bases fit TRBD2. Trimming at V came to 3 bases and at J to 7 bases, leaving 8 bases not matched to a gene. The CDR3 has 16 residues. Germline loops: CDR1 SGHRS, CDR2 YFSETQ. As DNA, the CDR3 is TGCGCCAGCAGCTGGACCGGGACTAGCGGGTTTAATGAGCAGTTCTTC. As protein: CASSWTGTSGFNEQFF.

The genes are TRBV3-1 and TRBJ2-1, with 13 bases aligning to TRBD2. V trimming: 7 bases; J trimming: 15 bases; junction bases outside the gene matches: 15. The germline gives CDR1 LGHDT, CDR2 YNNKEL (reference sequence). This CDR3 region has 15 residues. Written as DNA, the CDR3 is TGTGCCAGCATCCCTACCAGGACTAGCGGGAGTAGTCTGTTCTTC. This encodes CASIPTRTSGSSLFF.

Only a few counts were recorded for this clonotype. The CDR3 sequence: CAISRTTPNEQFF. The CDR3 nucleotides read TGTGCCATCAGCCGGACTACTCCGAATGAGCAGTTCTTC. The V call is TRBV10-3, the J call TRBJ2-1; perhaps TRBD2 as D (6 bases). Germline V CDR1 and CDR2: ENHRY, SYGVKD. The V end was cut by 6 bases, the J end by 7 bases, with 13 bases between. The CDR3 is made up of 13 amino acids.

J is TRBJ2-3 and V is TRBV29-1, with 10 bases fitting TRBD2. Germline-derived CDR1 and CDR2 are SQVTM and ANQGSEA. V was pared by 3 bases and J by 2 bases, with 8 bases of the junction left unmatched. This CDR3 spans 16 amino acids. The CDR3 region has the DNA TGCAGCGTTGATAGGGCTAGCGGGGGATACACAGATACGCAGTATTTT. Its translation: CSVDRASGGYTDTQYF.

The chain links TRBV5-1 to TRBJ2-1, with 11 bases identical to TRBD2. Looked up from germline, CDR1 is SGHRS and CDR2 is YFSETQ. After removal of 6 bases from V and 6 bases from J, the junction contained 11 bases not matched to a gene. The CDR3 loop spans 16 amino acids. The DNA for the CDR3 is TGCGCCAGCACAGTACTAGCGGGAGCCACCCCCAATGAGCAGTTCTTC. As protein: CASTVLAGATPNEQFF.

This clonotype was counted a few times. The CDR3: CASSVTDGRVADTQYF. Here the CDR3 DNA reads TGCGCCAGCTCGGTCACTGACGGGAGGGTAGCAGATACGCAGTATTTT. The J gene is TRBJ2-3, the V gene TRBV5-1, with 8 bases identical to TRBD2. The CDR3 runs 16 residues. In germline, CDR1 is SGHRS, CDR2 YFSETQ. Unmatched junction bases numbered 14, after V lost 7 bases and J lost 4 bases.

The genes are TRBV20-1 and TRBJ2-7; D unresolved. Germline V gene sequence: CDR1 DFQATT, CDR2 SNEGSKA (reference sequence). The CDR3 runs 15 residues. V dropped 0 bases and J dropped 0 bases, with 12 bases sitting between them. This CDR3 reads CSARDRRRSSYEQYF. CDR3 DNA: TGCAGTGCTAGAGATCGGCGCAGGTCCTCCTACGAGCAGTACTTC.